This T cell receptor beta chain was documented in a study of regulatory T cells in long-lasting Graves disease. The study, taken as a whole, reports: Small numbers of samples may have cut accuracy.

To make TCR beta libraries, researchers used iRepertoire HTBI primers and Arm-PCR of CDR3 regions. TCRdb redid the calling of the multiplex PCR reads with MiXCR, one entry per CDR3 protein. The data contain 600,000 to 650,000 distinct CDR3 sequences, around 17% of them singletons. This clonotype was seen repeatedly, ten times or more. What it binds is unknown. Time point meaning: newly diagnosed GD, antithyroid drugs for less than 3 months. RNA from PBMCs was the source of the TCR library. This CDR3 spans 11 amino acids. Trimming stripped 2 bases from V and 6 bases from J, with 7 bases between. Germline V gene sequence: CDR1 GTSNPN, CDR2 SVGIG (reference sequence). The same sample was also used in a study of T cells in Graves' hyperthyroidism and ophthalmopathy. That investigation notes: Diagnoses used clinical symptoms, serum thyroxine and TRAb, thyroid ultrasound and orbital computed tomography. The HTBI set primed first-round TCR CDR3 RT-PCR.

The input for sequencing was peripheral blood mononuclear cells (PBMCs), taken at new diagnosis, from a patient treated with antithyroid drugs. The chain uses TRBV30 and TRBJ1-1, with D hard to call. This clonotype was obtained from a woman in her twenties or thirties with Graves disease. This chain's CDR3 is CAWSSFAEAFF. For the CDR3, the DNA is TGTGCCTGGAGTTCATTCGCTGAAGCTTTCTTT.